Listed below are T cell receptor beta chains from one sample, sequenced in a study of blood T cells in healthy people across ages. TCRdb fed the 5' RACE reads into MiXCR, producing one record per CDR3 protein. The top ten hold approximately 3.5% of the sample, which has more than 450,000 distinct CDR3 sequences, about 25% seen once. These data were also reused for a study on T cells of mothers and their children.

Sequenced material: blood. These receptors all stem from a boy aged 2 to 10 in good health. Both conserved end residues are part of each CDR3. D genes are given only for firm matches. The size of a clone is reported for some rows only, either as once, few or many, or as a class for expanded clones.

>TRBV11-2|few|TRBD1|TRBJ2-7
TGTGCCAGCAGCTTAGAGGGGACAGGCGCCTACGAGCAGTACTTC
CASSLEGTGAYEQYF
>TRBV7-9|NA|NA|TRBJ1-1
TGTGCCAGCAGCCTCCAGGAGGGCCTGAACACTGAAGCTTTCTTT
CASSLQEGLNTEAFF
>TRBV20-1|NA|NA|TRBJ1-2
TGCAGTGCTAGAGAGGCAGGTTCCTTGTCCTATGGCTACACCTTC
CSAREAGSLSYGYTF
>TRBV6-6|NA|TRBD1|TRBJ1-5
TGTGCCAGCAGCTACAGGGGTCCGAATCAGCCCCAGCATTTT
CASSYRGPNQPQHF
>TRBV7-9|few|NA|TRBJ1-1
TGTGCCAGCACGGTAGGGACAGAAGCTTTCTTT
CASTVGTEAFF
>TRBV29-1|NA|TRBD2|TRBJ2-7
TGCAGCGCAACTAGCGGGGGACTTACCGAATACGAGCAGTACTTC
CSATSGGLTEYEQYF
>TRBV20-1|few|TRBD1|TRBJ2-1
TGCAGTGCTAGTCAGGGGGCCGCCAATGAGCAGTTCTTC
CSASQGAANEQFF
>TRBV5-1|NA|NA|TRBJ2-6
TGCGCCAGCAGCGGTGGCGGCGCTCCTCAAAGCTCTGGGGCCAACGTCCTGACTTTC
CASSGGGAPQSSGANVLTF
>TRBV15|NA|TRBD2|TRBJ2-7
TGTGCCACCAGCAGAGATGATCTAGCGGGAGCATCCGAGCAGTACTTC
CATSRDDLAGASEQYF
>TRBV30|few|NA|TRBJ2-3
TGTGCCTGGAGTCTAGCGACAGATACGCAGTATTTT
CAWSLATDTQYF
>TRBV29-1|NA|TRBD1|TRBJ2-5
TGCAGCGTTGGTGGACAGGGGATTTCTGAGACCCAGTACTTC
CSVGGQGISETQYF
>TRBV12-3/TRBV12-4|few|NA|TRBJ2-5
TGTGCCAGCAGTTTCCAGGGGATGGCCCAGTACTTC
CASSFQGMAQYF
>TRBV20-1|NA|NA|TRBJ1-4
TGCAGTGCCTTGCCCAGCGGGACTGAAAAACTGTTTTTT
CSALPSGTEKLFF
>TRBV2|NA|NA|TRBJ2-1
TGTGCCAGCAAAAAGAGCCATGAGCAGTTCTTC
CASKKSHEQFF
>TRBV11-2|few|NA|TRBJ2-3
TGTGCCAGCAGCCCCGGGTCCTTCACAGATACGCAGTATTTT
CASSPGSFTDTQYF
>TRBV6-5|NA|TRBD1|TRBJ1-2
TGTGCCGGCAGTTACTGGGGCAGGGGGACTGCCTATGGCTACACCTTC
CAGSYWGRGTAYGYTF
>TRBV5-1|NA|NA|TRBJ2-5
TGCGCCAGCAGCTTTAGGTCAGAGACCCAGTACTTC
CASSFRSETQYF
>TRBV7-3|NA|NA|TRBJ2-5
TGTGCCAGCAGCCCGTCCTGGATACCAGAGACCCAGTATTTC
CASSPSWIPETQYF
>TRBV29-1|few|NA|TRBJ2-5
TGCAGCGGAGGACGGACAGTTGACGAGACCCAGTACTTC
CSGGRTVDETQYF
>TRBV7-2|NA|TRBD2|TRBJ2-3
TGTGCCAGCAGCCATGGGACTAGCGGGGTCACAGATACGCAGTATTTT
CASSHGTSGVTDTQYF
>TRBV2|NA|TRBD2|TRBJ2-1
TGTGCCAGCACCCAAGGGGTACTAGCGGGCTACAATGAGCAGTTCTTC
CASTQGVLAGYNEQFF
>TRBV20-1|NA|NA|TRBJ2-5
TGCAGTGCTCCGGAACGGGGTGGAAACAATGAGCAGCTCTTC
CSAPERGGNNEQLF
>TRBV5-1|few|NA|TRBJ2-1
TGCGCCAGCAGCCCGGAATCCCATTCTTGGAATGAGCAGTTCTTC
CASSPESHSWNEQFF
>TRBV2|few|TRBD2|TRBJ2-3
TGTGCCGGCAGCGAGACTAGCGGGGGGTCTGATACGCAGTATTTT
CAGSETSGGSDTQYF
>TRBV29-1|few|TRBD1|TRBJ1-2
TGCAGCGTTGAGGACAGGGTCGCGGGGGGCTACACCTTC
CSVEDRVAGGYTF
>TRBV27|NA|TRBD2|TRBJ2-7
TGTGCCAGCACTCCCCGGGCGGGAGGGCCGTACGAGCAGTACTTC
CASTPRAGGPYEQYF
>TRBV20-1|NA|TRBD2|TRBJ2-5
TGCAGTGCTGATGAAGCGGGAGTAGGGGAGACCCAGTACTTC
CSADEAGVGETQYF
>TRBV15|NA|NA|TRBJ1-4
TGTGCCACCACCCGCGCGGGGCGGGCTAATGAAAAACTGTTTTTT
CATTRAGRANEKLFF
>TRBV14|NA|NA|TRBJ2-7
TGTGCCAGCAGCCAAGAGGAGGGAATTCCCTACGAGCAGTACTTC
CASSQEEGIPYEQYF
>TRBV30|NA|NA|TRBJ1-1
TGTGCCTGGAGTGTAGGGACAAAGACTGAAGCTTTCTTT
CAWSVGTKTEAFF
>TRBV7-2|once|NA|TRBJ1-2
TGTGCCAGCAGCATAGGAATAGATGGCTACACCTTC
CASSIGIDGYTF
>TRBV3-1|few|TRBD2|TRBJ2-1
TGTGCCAGCAGCCAAGTAAGCGGGACCTCCTACAATGAGCAGTTCTTC
CASSQVSGTSYNEQFF
>TRBV11-2|few|TRBD1|TRBJ2-7
TGTGCCAGCAGCGTCCGGGACAGGGGAATCTACGAGCAGTACTTC
CASSVRDRGIYEQYF
>TRBV29-1|NA|TRBD2|TRBJ2-3
TGCAGCGTCACGGGACTAGCGGGAGGTGATACGCAGTATTTT
CSVTGLAGGDTQYF
>TRBV20-1|NA|TRBD2|TRBJ2-1
TGCAGTGCTGGAACCTTCTCTAGCGGGAGGGGAAGCTCCTACAATGAGCAGTTCTTC
CSAGTFSSGRGSSYNEQFF
>TRBV21-1|NA|NA|TRBJ2-1
TGTGCCAGCGTCCCCGGGAGGGAGCCGGGGGATGAGCAGTTCTTC
CASVPGREPGDEQFF
>TRBV6-5|NA|NA|TRBJ2-3
TGTGCCAGCAGCCGCCGGGACTTATACACAGATACGCAGTATTTT
CASSRRDLYTDTQYF
>TRBV5-1|NA|TRBD2|TRBJ2-5
TGCGCCAGCAGCTCCGGGACTAGCGGGACTGTGGAGACCCAGTACTTC
CASSSGTSGTVETQYF
>TRBV12-3/TRBV12-4|few|NA|TRBJ2-2
TGTGCCAGCAGTGCTAGGGACACCGGGGAGCTGTTTTTT
CASSARDTGELFF
>TRBV12-3/TRBV12-4|NA|TRBD2|TRBJ2-1
TGTGCCAGCAGCCCCGGACTAGCGGGAGATGGTGAGCAGTTCTTC
CASSPGLAGDGEQFF
>TRBV3-1|few|NA|TRBJ2-3
TGTGCCAGCAGCCAAGTATCGGCACCTAGCACAGATACGCAGTATTTT
CASSQVSAPSTDTQYF
>TRBV7-2|NA|NA|TRBJ1-3
TGTGCCAGCAGCCCTCTCTCTGGGACTCTTCGGGACACCATATATTTT
CASSPLSGTLRDTIYF
>TRBV7-2|NA|NA|TRBJ2-5
TGTGCCAGCAGCTTAACTGGACGGGTCAATAGATTCTTC
CASSLTGRVNRFF
>TRBV7-9|once|NA|TRBJ2-1
TGTGCCAGCAGCTTAAACCCGGGCGGCAATGAGCAGTTCTTC
CASSLNPGGNEQFF
>TRBV7-9|NA|NA|TRBJ2-5
TGTGCCAGCAGCCAACCCCGGGACCCCGGCCAGTACTTC
CASSQPRDPGQYF
>TRBV18|many|NA|TRBJ2-7
TGTGCCAGCTCACCACCGGGACGGAGCGTGGACGAGCAGTACTTC
CASSPPGRSVDEQYF
>TRBV19|few|NA|TRBJ1-1
TGTGCCAGTAGTCCAGGGGATATGAACACTGAAGCTTTCTTT
CASSPGDMNTEAFF
>TRBV21-1|NA|NA|TRBJ2-1
TGTGCCAGCAGCACCGCCCCGCGGTCTTACAATGAGCAGTTCTTC
CASSTAPRSYNEQFF
>TRBV2|NA|NA|TRBJ2-2
TGTGCCAGCAGTGAGGAAACTAGGGACACCGGGGAGCTGTTTTTT
CASSEETRDTGELFF
>TRBV27|few|TRBD2|TRBJ2-3
TGTGCCAGCAGTTTATGGACTAGCGGGAGTCGAGATACGCAGTATTTT
CASSLWTSGSRDTQYF
>TRBV11-2|NA|NA|TRBJ1-2
TGTGCCAGCAGCTTCTCCTCTCGGGGGGTATGGGGCTACACCTTC
CASSFSSRGVWGYTF
>TRBV29-1|NA|TRBD2|TRBJ2-5
TGCAGCGTTGTTCCCTCTAGCGGGAGAGCCCAAGAGACCCAGTACTTC
CSVVPSSGRAQETQYF